This TCR beta chain emerged from a study of cytomegalovirus exposure and HLA in healthy donors. It was with 60 Vbeta and 13 Jbeta primers that the PCR ran. The table came from immunoSEQ multiplex PCR; TCRdb's copy has only in-frame clones and leaves some out. The sample lists around 120,000 clones, roughly 80% seen once, with over 1% in the top ten. J gave up 7 bases and V 3 bases, and 15 bases lay outside the gene matches. The germline gives CDR1 MGHRA, CDR2 YSYEKL. This CDR3 contains 16 residues. Whole-study findings and limits: Trimming of TCR beta V- and J-genes showed a link, identified in a later analysis, to a missense DCLRE1C variant. According to the study, 160 or so TCR beta chains were cytomegalovirus-associated. In an earlier analysis, about 87% or about 30%: the productive usage of most TCR beta V segments.

A note on this clone: Antigen: not known.

The chain combines TRBV4-1 with TRBJ2-7, with 7 bases identical to TRBD2. The source is a boy aged 5-17 years in good health and CMV-seronegative. The specimen sequenced was PBMCs. The CDR3 DNA sequence: TGCGCCAGCAGCCATCTTAAAGCGGGACCTCCCGGGGAGCAGTACTTC. Encoded protein: CASSHLKAGPPGEQYF.